Presented here are 18 T cell receptor beta chains from one specimen sequenced in a study of tumour-infiltrating T cells in Burkitt lymphoma. Sequencing used immunoSEQ multiplex PCR; TCRdb keeps in-frame clones, though not all of them. The profile shows about 5,100 clones, 9.5% to 13% of them singletons. The material sequenced was tumor tissue. The receptors shown here come from a human donor with diffuse large B-cell lymphoma.

In its sample, this clone was seen a few times. The rearrangement joins TRBV7-6 to TRBJ1-3; 9 bases fit TRBD1. Germline CDR1 reads SGHVS; CDR2 reads FNYEAQ. The V segment lost 5 bases and the J segment 3 bases; nucleotides outside the gene matches: 5. The CDR3 runs 15 residues. This CDR3 is CASSPQGASGNTIYF. The CDR3 coding sequence is TGTGCCAGCAGCCCACAGGGGGCGAGTGGAAACACCATATATTTT.

This clone has more than one count but fewer than ten. The chain uses TRBV10-2 and TRBJ2-5; perhaps TRBD1 as D (5 bases). This CDR3 contains 14 residues. The germline CDR1 and CDR2 sequences are WSHSY and SAAADI. The ends were cut back, 0 bases at V and 5 bases at J, with 10 bases in the middle. Written as DNA, the CDR3 is TGCGCCAGCAGTGAGTCGCAGGGCCAGGAGACCCAGTACTTC. It encodes CASSESQGQETQYF.

The J gene is TRBJ1-3, the V gene TRBV9, with no clear D. CDR1 SGDLS and CDR2 YYNGEE come from the germline V gene. This CDR3 has 12 residues. V was shortened by 3 bases and J by 1 base, with 2 bases between the two germline ends. The CDR3 sequence is CASSASGNTIYF. CDR3 bases: TGTGCCAGCAGCGCATCTGGAAACACCATATATTTT.

The J gene is TRBJ2-7, the V gene TRBV18; TRBD1 aligns across 9 bases. The CDR3 contains 14 residues. Germline V gene sequence: CDR1 KGHSH, CDR2 LQKENI. V was pared by 6 bases and J by 2 bases, with 5 bases of the junction left unmatched. For the CDR3, the DNA is TGTGCCAGCTCTTTTGGACAGGGGACCTACGAGCAGTACTTC. Translation gives CASSFGQGTYEQYF. The variable domain in full, with the rest retrieved from reference TRBV18 and TRBJ2-7, is NAGVMQNPRHLVRRRGQEARLRCSPMKGHSHVYWYRQLPEEGLKFMVYLQKENIIDESGMPKERFSAEFPKEGPSILRIQQVVRGDSAAYFCASSFGQGTYEQYFGPGTRLTVT.

A few counts support this clone. The gene calls are TRBV6-1 and TRBJ1-4, with 8 bases that match TRBD1. The J segment lost 7 bases and the V segment lost 6 bases, leaving 10 bases of the junction unmatched. The CDR3 runs to 15 residues. From germline, CDR1 is MNHNS and CDR2 SASEGT. The CDR3 spells CASRNIQGDLEKLFF. The DNA of the CDR3 is TGTGCCAGCAGGAATATACAGGGGGACCTTGAAAAACTGTTTTTT.

This clone appeared a few times. The chain is built from TRBV4-2 and TRBJ1-2; 7 bases are a match to TRBD1. The CDR3 runs 14 residues. Germline V gene sequence: CDR1 LGHNA, CDR2 YNFKEQ. The V gene end was trimmed by 4 bases and the J gene end by 1 base; junction bases not matched to a gene: 3. CDR3 in DNA: TGTGCCAGCAGCCGCGGGACAGTTAACTATGGCTACACCTTC. This gives the protein CASSRGTVNYGYTF.

As DNA, the CDR3 is TGTGCCAGCAGCCAAGTAGATAAAAACTATGGCTACACCTTC. Protein sequence: CASSQVDKNYGYTF. V and J are TRBV14 and TRBJ1-2, with unresolved D. CDR3 length: 14 amino acids. V lost 1 base and J 2 bases, leaving 8 bases between the germline ends. Germline CDR1 is SGHDN and CDR2 is FVKESK. Full variable domain (missing parts from reference TRBV14 and TRBJ1-2): EAGVTQFPSHSVIEKGQTVTLRCDPISGHDNLYWYRRVMGKEIKFLLHFVKESKQDESGMPNNRFLAERTGGTYSTLKVQPAELEDSGVYFCASSQVDKNYGYTFGSGTRLTVV.

The chain joins TRBV4-3 to TRBJ2-3; D might be TRBD1 or TRBD2, each matching 5 bases. CDR3 size: 17 residues. The germline gives CDR1 LGHNA, CDR2 YSLEER. Trimming pared 0 bases from V and 5 bases from J, leaving 18 bases between. CDR3 nucleotide sequence: TGCGCCAGCAGCCAAGAAAGATCCGGGGCCCCGGGAGATACGCAGTATTTT. Protein product: CASSQERSGAPGDTQYF.

The chain uses TRBV18 and TRBJ1-2; 7 bases are shared with TRBD1. Germline CDR1 and CDR2: KGHSH and LQKENI. The CDR3 has 15 residues. V trimming: 1 base; J trimming: 5 bases; junction bases outside the gene matches: 7. The CDR3 nucleotides are TGTGCCAGCTCACCACTGGGACAGATCGCTTATGGCTACACCTTC. Its protein is CASSPLGQIAYGYTF.

This chain connects TRBV30 to TRBJ1-5; perhaps TRBD1 as D (5 bases). The V gene's germline CDR1 is GTSNPN and CDR2 SVGIG (reference sequence). This CDR3 contains 11 residues. V dropped 7 bases and J dropped 6 bases, with 10 bases sitting between them. The CDR3 DNA reads as TGTGCCTTGGGGGTGGGTCAGCCCCAGCATTTT. This gives the protein CALGVGQPQHF.

The chain has TRBV11-2 and TRBJ1-6; 8 nucleotides agree with TRBD1. This CDR3 has 14 residues. Trimming cost V 5 bases and J 12 bases; bases outside gene matches: 9. Germline V CDR1 and CDR2: SGHAT, FQNNGV. The CDR3, as DNA: TGTGCCAGCAGCCGGGGACAGGAGTTAAGACCCCTCCACTTT. It yields the protein CASSRGQELRPLHF.

This clone was seen a handful of times. The chain is built from TRBV2 and TRBJ1-4; D remains unclear. The CDR3 sequence is 16 residues long. Germline V CDR1 and CDR2: SNHLY, FYNNEI. V lost 1 base to trimming and J lost 0 bases, with 9 bases between them. The DNA for the CDR3 is TGTGCCAGCAGTGAAGAGGGCCTCGCAACTAATGAAAAACTGTTTTTT. Its protein product is CASSEEGLATNEKLFF.

This clone was seen only a few times. The rearrangement joins TRBV7-2 to TRBJ1-4; TRBD1 matches 9 bases. Per germline, CDR1 SGHTA and CDR2 FQGNSA. This CDR3 contains 14 residues. V lost 5 bases and J lost 7; bases outside the gene matches: 5. CDR3 sequence reads: CASSRGTGFEKLFF. CDR3 nucleotide sequence: TGTGCCAGCAGCCGCGGGACAGGGTTTGAAAAACTGTTTTTT. Filled out from reference TRBV7-2 and TRBJ1-4, the complete variable domain reads GAGVSQSPSNKVTEKGKDVELRCDPISGHTALYWYRQSLGQGLEFLIYFQGNSAPDKSGLPSDRFSAERTGGSVSTLTIQRTQQEDSAVYLCASSRGTGFEKLFFGSGTQLSVL.

The rearrangement uses TRBV7-7 and TRBJ2-7; D is possibly TRBD1 (6 bases). This CDR3 contains 17 residues. V shed 3 bases and J shed 5 bases, with 23 bases lying between them. The germline gives CDR1 SSHAT, CDR2 FNYEAQ (reference sequence). In DNA form, the CDR3 reads TGTGCCAGCAGCTTCGGACAGACAAACTCGCTAAGCAACGAGCAGTACTTC. Translated, it gives CASSFGQTNSLSNEQYF. Complete variable domain (other parts from reference TRBV7-7 and TRBJ2-7): GAGVSQSPRYKVTKRGQDVTLRCDPISSHATLYWYQQALGQGPEFLTYFNYEAQPDKSGLPSDRFSAERPEGSISTLTIQRTEQRDSAMYRCASSFGQTNSLSNEQYFGPGTRLTVT.

This clone was seen a few times. One end of the junction varies from germline; a read error may be responsible. Other DNA sequences in the sample encode the same CDR3. In DNA, the CDR3 is TGTGCCAGCAGTCCCATTCGGGAGGGAAATTCACCCCTTCACTTT. Amino acids: CASSPIREGNSPLHF. This chain connects TRBV6-1 to TRBJ1-6; D unresolved. Looked up from germline, CDR1 is MNHNS and CDR2 is SASEGT. The CDR3 spans 15 residues.

The chain employs TRBV6-5 and TRBJ2-1, with D unresolved. In germline, CDR1 is MNHEY, CDR2 SVGAGI. V lost 5 bases and J lost 3, with 8 bases in between. The CDR3 length is 13 residues. The CDR3 here is CASSPFLYNEQFF. The CDR3 bases are TGTGCCAGCAGTCCTTTCCTCTACAATGAGCAGTTCTTC.

This clone was counted only a few times. This chain uses TRBV7-8 with TRBJ2-1; D may correspond to TRBD1 or TRBD2 (5 bases each). The CDR3 length is 20 residues. Looked up from germline, CDR1 is SGHVS and CDR2 is FQNEAQ. Trimming left V 2 bases short and J 8 bases short, with 31 bases between. This chain's CDR3 is CASSLWSQGVIPLSWDEQFF. CDR3 sequence (DNA): TGTGCCAGCAGCTTATGGTCCCAGGGAGTAATCCCCCTATCTTGGGATGAGCAGTTCTTC.

This rearrangement joins TRBV11-3 to TRBJ1-1; 8 bases fit TRBD1. The germline gives CDR1 SGHNT, CDR2 YENEEA. With 5 bases clipped from V and 2 bases from J, the junction kept 13 bases outside the gene matches. This CDR3 comprises 17 residues. This CDR3 is CASSPGGVQGANTEAFF. CDR3 sequence (DNA): TGTGCCAGCAGCCCAGGGGGGGTTCAGGGGGCTAACACTGAAGCTTTCTTT.